One and the same sample provided the 24 T cell receptor beta chains below, sequenced in a study of CD8+CD57+ T cells in acquired aplastic anemia. The patients chosen for sequencing had shown expansion of CD8+CD57+ cells (detected by flow cytometry). It was genomic DNA that served as the template for profiling TCR beta VDJ and CDR3. One entry per CDR3 protein results from TCRdb running MiXCR on the reads. The table lists around 120,000 distinct CDR3 sequences, approximately 40% of them singletons, with roughly 3% in the top ten. The sequencing sample was made of sorted CD4+, CD8+, or CD8+CD57+ T cells (not recorded which) from PBMCs. The receptors shown here come from a human donor with aplastic anemia.

This clonotype was counted ten times or more. The genes are TRBV19 and TRBJ1-1; D is unresolved. This CDR3 is 13 amino acids long. Germline values: CDR1 LNHDA, CDR2 SQIVND (reference sequence). Deletions cut 10 bases from V and 0 bases from J, with 12 bases between. Here the CDR3 DNA reads TGTGCCACTACGAGGGAAATGAACACTGAAGCTTTCTTT. Protein sequence: CATTREMNTEAFF.

The V gene is TRBV6-1, the J gene TRBJ1-2; no firm D call. V was cut by 6 bases and J by 4 bases, with 18 bases left in between. In germline, CDR1 is MNHNS, CDR2 SASEGT. There are 15 residues in the CDR3. CDR3 in amino acids: CASSQDGGVRYGYTF. For the CDR3, the DNA is TGTGCCAGCAGCCAAGACGGTGGGGTGCGCTATGGCTACACCTTC.

The chain links TRBV25-1 to TRBJ2-7, with D unclear. Germline V gene sequence: CDR1 MGHDK, CDR2 SYGVNS. Trimming took 6 bases from V and 2 from J, leaving 14 bases between them. This CDR3 has 14 residues. The CDR3 is CASSDPKLPYEQYF. CDR3 in DNA: TGTGCCAGCAGCGACCCCAAGCTTCCCTACGAGCAGTACTTC.

This clonotype has a count of ten or more. The chain is built from TRBV6-5 and TRBJ1-3; weak D call: TRBD1 (5 bases). CDR1 is MNHEY and CDR2 is SVGAGI in the germline V gene. The CDR3 has 17 amino acids. The ends were cut back, 2 bases at V and 0 bases at J, with 14 bases in the middle. The CDR3 protein is CASSYTGLSLSGNTIYF. CDR3 in DNA: TGTGCCAGCAGTTACACGGGACTCTCACTCTCTGGAAACACCATATATTTT.

The chain is built from TRBV30 and TRBJ1-1, with a possible D match to TRBD1 (5 bases). Germline CDR1 reads GTSNPN; CDR2 reads SVGIG (reference sequence). This CDR3 has 14 amino acids. The germline V and J ends were trimmed by 2 bases and 0 bases, with 10 bases remaining between them. The CDR3 loop reads CAWSRTTMNTEAFF. CDR3 coding DNA: TGTGCCTGGAGTAGGACAACCATGAACACTGAAGCTTTCTTT.

The CDR3 sequence: CASSLESVVNTGELFF. The CDR3 coding sequence is TGTGCCAGCAGCTTGGAGTCAGTTGTTAACACCGGGGAGCTGTTTTTT. The chain couples TRBV5-4 to TRBJ2-2; D is uncertain. Germline CDR1 and CDR2: SGHNT and YYREEE (reference sequence). V shed 0 bases and J shed 2 bases, with 11 bases lying between them. The length of the CDR3 is 16 residues.

This clonotype was observed at least ten times. V is TRBV12-3 or TRBV12-4 and J is TRBJ1-6; D gene uncertain. Trimming pared 6 bases from V and 5 bases from J, leaving 5 bases between. The CDR3 covers 12 residues. The CDR3 DNA sequence: TGTGCCAGCAGCCCGGATAATTCACCCCTCCACTTT. It encodes CASSPDNSPLHF.

This clonotype was recorded many times. The chain joins TRBV5-1 to TRBJ2-3; D remains unclear. The CDR3 extends over 12 amino acids. Germline V gene data show CDR1 as SGHRS and CDR2 as YFSETQ. Trimming removed 5 bases from V and 0 bases from J, with 4 bases in between. CDR3 protein: CASSRSTDTQYF. The CDR3 DNA follows: TGCGCCAGCAGTCGGAGCACAGATACGCAGTATTTT.

There are many counts of this clonotype. The chain couples TRBV4-3 to TRBJ2-3; the match to TRBD2 covers 8 bases. Germline V lookup: CDR1 LGHNA, CDR2 YSLEER. The CDR3 totals 15 residues. V shed 1 base and J 6 bases; nucleotides not matched to a gene: 6. CDR3 protein: CASSQATSGADTQYF. The CDR3 DNA follows: TGCGCCAGCAGCCAAGCAACTAGCGGTGCGGATACGCAGTATTTT.

Of note for this clonotype: The CDR3 carries no conserved terminal phenylalanine or tryptophan, so it likely arises from a read error. Because the CDR3's place on the DNA is in doubt, the DNA is left out and the CDR3 is given as listed by TCRdb. The chain employs TRBV10-3 and TRBJ2-7; the table names TRBD1, a call not compared with the DNA. The CDR3 region is 8 residues in length, termini included. Looked up from germline, CDR1 is ENHRY and CDR2 is SYGVKD. The CDR3 here is CAISESNR.

The sample holds many counts of this clonotype. V gene TRBV27 combines with J gene TRBJ2-7, with D uncertain. The CDR3 has 13 residues. V was shortened by 1 base and J by 6 bases, with 10 bases between the two germline ends. Germline V gene data show CDR1 as MNHEY and CDR2 as SMNVEV (reference sequence). The CDR3: CASSLLVGSEQYF. In DNA, the CDR3 is TGTGCCAGCAGTTTATTAGTCGGGTCCGAGCAGTACTTC.

This chain uses TRBV10-2 with TRBJ2-6; D could derive from TRBD1 or TRBD2 (5 bases each). CDR1 and CDR2 (germline): WSHSY, SAAADI. V lost 2 bases and J 0 bases, leaving 11 bases between the germline ends. The CDR3 runs 17 residues. The CDR3 is CASSEGGRTSGANVLTF. In nucleotides, the CDR3 is TGCGCCAGCAGTGAGGGGGGACGGACCTCTGGGGCCAACGTCCTGACTTTC.

This clonotype was recorded many times. The chain has TRBV6-5 and TRBJ1-5; TRBD1 is a possible D gene (5 bases). Germline CDR1 is MNHEY and CDR2 is SVGAGI. Trimming stripped 7 bases from V and 11 bases from J, with 18 bases between. The CDR3 is made up of 13 amino acids. For the CDR3, the DNA is TGTGCCAGCACCAGGGAGGAGGGAGCGGCCCAGCATTTT. Translated: CASTREEGAAQHF.

This sequence joins TRBV19 and TRBJ1-6; 8 bases fit TRBD1. V lost 0 bases and J lost 7; bases outside the gene matches: 2. The CDR3 is made up of 15 amino acids. Per germline, CDR1 LNHDA and CDR2 SQIVND (reference sequence). The CDR3 nucleotides are TGTGCCAGTAGTATAGATCAGGGGGCAAATTCACCCCTCCACTTT. Translated, it gives CASSIDQGANSPLHF. The full variable domain, rest sourced from reference TRBV19 and TRBJ1-6, is DGGITQSPKYLFRKEGQNVTLSCEQNLNHDAMYWYRQDPGQGLRLIYYSQIVNDFQKGDIAEGYSVSREKKESFPLTVTSAQKNPTAFYLCASSIDQGANSPLHFGNGTRLTVT.

By frequency in the sample, this clonotype is medium-sized. This chain uses TRBV10-3 with TRBJ2-7; D might be TRBD1 or TRBD2, each matching 5 bases. The V and J ends lost 8 bases and 6 bases respectively, with 17 bases between them. From germline, CDR1 is ENHRY and CDR2 SYGVKD. The CDR3 extends over 13 amino acids. In nucleotides, the CDR3 is TGTGCCATCGCCCCTGCTACTAGGGGCGAGCAGTACGTC. It translates to CAIAPATRGEQYV.

Many counts were recorded for this clonotype. V is TRBV2 and J is TRBJ1-1, with no clear D. Germline V CDR1 and CDR2: SNHLY, FYNNEI. The V gene lost 6 bases and the J gene lost 1 base, with 9 bases spanning the gap. CDR3 length: 13 amino acids. The CDR3 DNA reads TGTGCCAGCAGGGGTCAGAGGAACACTGAAGCTTTCTTT. It yields the protein CASRGQRNTEAFF.

This chain connects TRBV10-3 to TRBJ2-3, with 8 bases that match TRBD2. CDR1 is ENHRY and CDR2 is SYGVKD in the germline V gene. V was pared by 7 bases and J by 6 bases, with 9 bases of the junction left unmatched. The CDR3 totals 14 residues. The CDR3 loop reads CAINSAGGSDTQYF. CDR3 DNA sequence: TGTGCCATCAACTCGGCGGGGGGATCGGATACGCAGTATTTT.

The rearrangement uses TRBV29-1 and TRBJ2-1; TRBD1 matches at 7 bases. The end of the DNA aligns better with TRBJ2-3, so the J call may be wrong. The CDR3 contains 15 residues. Germline V gives CDR1 SQVTM, CDR2 ANQGSEA. CDR3 sequence (DNA): TGCAGCGTTGAGGGGACAGCGAGCTCCTACAATGAGCAGTATTTT. Protein product: CSVEGTASSYNEQYF.

V usage is TRBV7-2 and J usage is TRBJ2-5; 7 bases fit TRBD2. Germline V gene lookup returns CDR1 SGHTA and CDR2 FQGNSA. This CDR3 contains 14 residues. With V trimmed by 3 bases and J by 1 base, 2 bases remained unmatched. CDR3 nucleotides: TGTGCCAGCAGCTTTGGCGGGAGCCAAGAGACCCAGTACTTC. This codes for CASSFGGSQETQYF. The complete variable domain, with remaining parts taken from reference TRBV7-2 and TRBJ2-5, reads GAGVSQSPSNKVTEKGKDVELRCDPISGHTALYWYRQSLGQGLEFLIYFQGNSAPDKSGLPSDRFSAERTGGSVSTLTIQRTQQEDSAVYLCASSFGGSQETQYFGPGTRLLVL.

This clonotype was seen just once. This sequence joins TRBV4-2 and TRBJ1-2, with a tentative D call TRBD1 (6 bases). Germline V CDR1 and CDR2: LGHNA, YNFKEQ. Trimming left V 4 bases short and J 5 bases short, with 14 bases between. The CDR3 has 14 residues. The CDR3 here is CASSPPEGEYGYTF. CDR3 DNA sequence: TGTGCCAGCAGCCCTCCAGAGGGGGAATATGGCTACACCTTC.

This clonotype was detected many times. The chain joins TRBV20-1 to TRBJ2-7; D is possibly TRBD1 (7 bases). CDR3 length equals 13 residues. CDR1 and CDR2 (germline): DFQATT, SNEGSKA (reference sequence). V lost 0 bases to trimming and J lost 6 bases, with 12 bases between them. CDR3 sequence: CSARDQGGGEQYF. The CDR3 bases are TGCAGTGCTAGAGATCAGGGGGGAGGCGAGCAGTACTTC.

The V gene is TRBV7-8, the J gene TRBJ2-3; perhaps TRBD2 as D (5 bases). The CDR3 consists of 13 residues. Trimming removed 8 bases at V and 6 bases at J, with 15 bases between. The germline V gene has CDR1 SGHVS and CDR2 FQNEAQ. This CDR3 reads CASGSNSVDTQYF. In DNA, the CDR3 is TGTGCCAGCGGATCAAATAGCGTGGATACGCAGTATTTT.

The V call is TRBV15, the J call TRBJ1-2; perhaps TRBD1 as D (6 bases). This CDR3 has 14 amino acids. The germline V gene encodes CDR1 LNHNV and CDR2 YYDKDF (reference sequence). Trimming cost V 1 base and J 9 bases, with 15 bases left between them. Here the CDR3 reads CATSRVVGRGSYTF. DNA for the CDR3: TGTGCCACCAGCAGAGTAGTGGGGAGGGGGAGCTACACCTTC. Full variable domain (outside the CDR3, taken from reference TRBV15 and TRBJ1-2): DAMVIQNPRYQVTQFGKPVTLSCSQTLNHNVMYWYQQKSSQAPKLLFHYYDKDFNNEADTPDNFQSRRPNTSFCFLDIRSPGLGDTAMYLCATSRVVGRGSYTFGSGTRLTVV.

The gene calls are TRBV9 and TRBJ2-6, with no clear D. CDR1 SGDLS and CDR2 YYNGEE come from the germline V gene. V lost 4 bases to trimming and J lost 0 bases, with 8 bases between them. The CDR3 loop spans 15 amino acids. Written as DNA, the CDR3 is TGTGCCAGCAGCCCCTGGAGCTCTGGGGCCAACGTCCTGACTTTC. Protein sequence: CASSPWSSGANVLTF.